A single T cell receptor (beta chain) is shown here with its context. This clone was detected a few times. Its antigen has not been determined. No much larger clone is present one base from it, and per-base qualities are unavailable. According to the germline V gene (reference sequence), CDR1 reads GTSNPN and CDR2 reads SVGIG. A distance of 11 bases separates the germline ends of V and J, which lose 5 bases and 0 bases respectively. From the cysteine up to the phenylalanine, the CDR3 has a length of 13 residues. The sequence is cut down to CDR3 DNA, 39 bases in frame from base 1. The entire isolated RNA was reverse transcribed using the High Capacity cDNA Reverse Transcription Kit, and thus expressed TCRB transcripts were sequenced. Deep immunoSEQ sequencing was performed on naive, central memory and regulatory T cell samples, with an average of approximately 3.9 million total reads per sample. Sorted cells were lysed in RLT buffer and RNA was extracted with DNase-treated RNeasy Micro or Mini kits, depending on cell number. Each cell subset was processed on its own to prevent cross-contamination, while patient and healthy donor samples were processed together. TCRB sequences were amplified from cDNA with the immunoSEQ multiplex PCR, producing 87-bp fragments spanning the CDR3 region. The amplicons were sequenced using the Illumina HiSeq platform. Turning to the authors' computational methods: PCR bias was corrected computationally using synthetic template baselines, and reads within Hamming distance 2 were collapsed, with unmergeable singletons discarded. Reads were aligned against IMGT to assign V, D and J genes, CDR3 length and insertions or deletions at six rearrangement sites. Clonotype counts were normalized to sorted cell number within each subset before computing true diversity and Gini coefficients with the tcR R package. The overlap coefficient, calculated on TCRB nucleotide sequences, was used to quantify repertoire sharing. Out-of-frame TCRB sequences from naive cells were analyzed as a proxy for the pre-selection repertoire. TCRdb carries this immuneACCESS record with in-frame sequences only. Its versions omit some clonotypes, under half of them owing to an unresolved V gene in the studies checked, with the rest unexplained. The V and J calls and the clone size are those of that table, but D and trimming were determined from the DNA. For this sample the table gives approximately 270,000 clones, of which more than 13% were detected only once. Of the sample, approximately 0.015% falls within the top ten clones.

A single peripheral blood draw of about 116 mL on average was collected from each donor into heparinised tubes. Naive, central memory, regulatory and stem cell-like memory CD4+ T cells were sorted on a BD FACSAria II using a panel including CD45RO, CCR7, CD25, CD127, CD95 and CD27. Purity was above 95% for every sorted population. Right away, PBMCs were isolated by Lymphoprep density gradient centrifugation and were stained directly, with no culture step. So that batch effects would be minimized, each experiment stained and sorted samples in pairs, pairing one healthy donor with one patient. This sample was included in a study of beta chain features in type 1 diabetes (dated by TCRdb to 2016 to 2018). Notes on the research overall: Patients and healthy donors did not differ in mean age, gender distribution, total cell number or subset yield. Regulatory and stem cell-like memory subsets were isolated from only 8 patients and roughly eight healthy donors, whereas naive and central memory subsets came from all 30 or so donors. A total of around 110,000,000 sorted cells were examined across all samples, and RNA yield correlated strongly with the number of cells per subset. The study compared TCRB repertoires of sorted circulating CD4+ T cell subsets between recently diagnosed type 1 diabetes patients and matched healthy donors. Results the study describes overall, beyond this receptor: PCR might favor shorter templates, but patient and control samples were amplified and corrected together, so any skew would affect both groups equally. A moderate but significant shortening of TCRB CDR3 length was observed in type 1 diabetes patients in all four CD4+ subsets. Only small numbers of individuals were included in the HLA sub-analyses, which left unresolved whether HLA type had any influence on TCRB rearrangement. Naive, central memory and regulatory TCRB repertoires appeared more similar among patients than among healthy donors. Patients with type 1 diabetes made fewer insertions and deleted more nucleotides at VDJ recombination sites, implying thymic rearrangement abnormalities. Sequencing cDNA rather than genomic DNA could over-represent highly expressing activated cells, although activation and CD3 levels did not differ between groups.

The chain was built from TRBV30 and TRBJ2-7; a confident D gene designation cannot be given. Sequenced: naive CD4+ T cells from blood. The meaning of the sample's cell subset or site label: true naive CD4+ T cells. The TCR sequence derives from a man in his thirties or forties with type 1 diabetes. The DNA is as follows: TGTGCCTGGGGCCTAGGAAGCTCCTACGAGCAGTACTTC. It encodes CAWGLGSSYEQYF.